The clone carrying this T cell receptor (beta chain) was recorded a few times. The V gene end was trimmed by 7 bases and the J gene end by 0 bases; junction bases not matched to a gene: 1. The CDR3 is made up of 13 amino acids. Germline V gene sequence: CDR1 SGHRS, CDR2 YFSETQ. Produced via immunoSEQ multiplex PCR; TCRdb's table is partial and in-frame only. The repertoire includes nearly 200,000 clones, 65% to 85% of them detected once, and approximately 7.6% sits in the top ten. This specimen comes from a study of blood T cell repertoires in COVID-19. The source is a man aged 35 to 55 who had recovered from COVID-19. The sample consisted of PBMCs or T cells enriched from blood (not recorded which). The gene calls are TRBV5-1 and TRBJ1-1; 9 bases agree with TRBD1. Here the CDR3 DNA reads TGCGCCAGCGGACAGGGGCTGAACACTGAAGCTTTCTTT. It specifies CASGQGLNTEAFF.